The sequence of this TCR beta chain was determined in a study of blood T cell repertoires in COVID-19. About the research overall: COVID-19 samples from acute and convalescent phases originated in the United States, Italy and Spain. In each case, the material was cDNA or gDNA derived from T cells, B-cell-depleted T cells, or PBMCs.

This CDR3 is built from 15 residues. Germline CDR1 and CDR2: SQVTM and ANQGSEA. Trimming pared 1 base from V and 3 bases from J, leaving 12 bases between. Original processing notes: Using reference gene primer amplification, nucleated cell counts were estimated. TCRdb keeps only in-frame clones here, not all; method: immunoSEQ multiplex PCR. The V and J calls and clone size were taken over from that table, and D and trimming were inferred from the DNA. The profile covers about 61,000 clones, with around four fifths appearing a single time and about 5.3% taken by the ten largest. The chain joins TRBV29-1 to TRBJ2-2; D may be TRBD1 (7 bases). The TCR comes from a man in his 70s with acute or convalescent COVID-19. Sequenced material: peripheral blood. CDR3 sequence: CSVEGTGGYTGELFF. CDR3 nucleotides: TGCAGCGTTGAAGGGACAGGAGGGTACACCGGGGAGCTGTTTTTT.